The text below deals with one T cell receptor (beta chain). The CDR3 totals 18 residues. With 2 bases clipped from V and 1 base from J, the junction kept 8 bases outside the gene matches. The source of the sample is a study of blood T cell repertoires in COVID-19. Authors' methods: Estimation of nucleated cell counts relied on the amplification of reference gene primers. Generated by immunoSEQ multiplex PCR, the TCRdb table keeps only in-frame clones and is missing some. D and trimming were read from the DNA, whereas the V and J calls and clone size are those reported in that table. The sample includes 150,000 to 200,000 clones, 65% to 80% of them seen just once.

This sequence originates from a man in his 60s with acute or convalescent COVID-19. The sample taken for sequencing was peripheral blood. The chain has TRBV6-7 and TRBJ1-2; TRBD1 matches 12 bases. TRBV6-7 is an open reading frame, and its role is uncertain. The CDR3 protein is CASSYTGTGGILNYGYTF. The CDR3 DNA sequence: TGTGCCAGCAGTTACACCGGGACAGGGGGCATTCTTAACTATGGCTACACCTTC.